This is a list of T cell receptor beta chains from one sample in a study of blood T cell repertoires in COVID-19. Method: immunoSEQ multiplex PCR; TCRdb's copy keeps in-frame clones and lacks some. This sample has around 300,000 clones, with about 91% found just once. The sample consisted of peripheral blood. Receptors originate from a woman younger than 45 with COVID-19, enrolled during active disease. The CDR3 runs from the conserved cysteine through the conserved F or W. The D gene is left open where the match is weak. Only some rows state a clone size, as once, few, many or a class for expanded clones.

d_gene,v_gene,abundance,j_gene,CDR3nt,CDR3aa
-,TRBV19,-,TRBJ1-1,TGTGCCAGTAACGAGGGGGGGATGAACACTGAAGCTTTCTTT,CASNEGGMNTEAFF
-,TRBV9,-,TRBJ1-2,TGTGCCAGCAGCGTAGGGGCAGGCAACTATGGCTACACCTTC,CASSVGAGNYGYTF
TRBD1,TRBV6-2/TRBV6-3,once,TRBJ1-6,TGTGCCAGCAGTGGACGACAGGGCTATGTATCACCCCTCCACTTT,CASSGRQGYVSPLHF
-,TRBV11-2,-,TRBJ1-4,TGTGCCAGCAGACCGGTCCGGACAGCTAATGAAAAACTGTTTTTT,CASRPVRTANEKLFF
-,TRBV24-1,-,TRBJ2-1,TGTGCCACCAGTGACCTCAGGGGTAGCTCCTACAATGAGCAGTTCTTC,CATSDLRGSSYNEQFF
-,TRBV5-1,-,TRBJ1-2,TGCGCCAGCAGCTTGGGCGGTAACTATGGCTACACCTTC,CASSLGGNYGYTF
TRBD1,TRBV11-3,-,TRBJ1-1,TGTGCCAGCAGCTTGGGGACAGGGGAAGAAGCTTTCTTT,CASSLGTGEEAFF
-,TRBV19,once,TRBJ1-5,TGTGCCAGTAGTATCCCCGCACTATATAGCAATCAGCCCCAGCATTTT,CASSIPALYSNQPQHF
TRBD1,TRBV19,-,TRBJ1-1,TGTGCCAGTAGTCCCCGCGACAGGGGAGGGCGAGCTTTCTTT,CASSPRDRGGRAFF
-,TRBV6-5,-,TRBJ1-3,TGTGCCAGCAGGCCCGGACTTGCTGGAAACACCATATATTTT,CASRPGLAGNTIYF